The rows below give T cell receptor beta chains drawn from one sample of a study of glioma-infiltrating T cells. TCRdb reprocessed the multiplex PCR reads via MiXCR and lists one record per CDR3 protein. This table has more than 9,500 distinct CDR3 sequences, about 30% appearing once. Sequencing was done on a sample of glioma tissue, nonneoplastic brain tissue, or PBMCs (not recorded which). The receptors here all came from a human donor with low-grade glioma or glioblastoma, undergoing nonglioma brain surgery, or in good health (not recorded which). The CDR3 runs from the conserved cysteine through the conserved F or W. Each record gives: clone size, D gene, J gene, V gene, CDR3 protein, CDR3 DNA. D genes are given only for firm matches. A clone size is listed for some rows: how often the clone was seen (once, few, many), or a class if it is expanded.

NA,NA,TRBJ2-3,TRBV3-1,CASSQEILRSSTDTQYF,TGTGCCAGCAGCCAAGAGATCTTGAGATCTAGCACAGATACGCAGTATTTT
NA,NA,TRBJ2-7,TRBV3-1,CASSQGVVQYF,TGTGCCAGCAGCCAAGGGGTCGTGCAGTACTTC
once,TRBD1,TRBJ1-6,TRBV4-2,CAWSKGQDNSPLHF,TGTGCCTGGAGTAAGGGACAGGATAATTCACCCCTCCACTTT
many,TRBD1,TRBJ1-3,TRBV28,CASRMPGGANTIYF,TGTGCCAGCAGAATGCCAGGGGGCGCCAACACCATATATTTT
NA,NA,TRBJ1-3,TRBV19,CASRIIGRNTIYF,TGTGCCAGTAGGATCATAGGGCGGAACACCATATATTTT
medium-sized,NA,TRBJ1-1,TRBV20-1,CSAREGAGITEAFF,TGCAGTGCTAGAGAGGGGGCGGGGATCACTGAAGCTTTCTTT
NA,TRBD1,TRBJ2-6,TRBV7-9,CASSSGGESGANVLTF,TGTGCCAGCAGCTCAGGGGGAGAGTCTGGGGCCAACGTCCTGACTTTC
NA,NA,TRBJ2-1,TRBV6-1,CASRGDPGLTNEQFF,TGTGCCAGCAGGGGGGACCCGGGGCTCACCAATGAGCAGTTCTTC
NA,NA,TRBJ2-7,TRBV7-9,CASSRTSLTNYEQYF,TGTGCCAGCAGCCGAACTAGCCTGACGAACTACGAGCAGTACTTC
many,TRBD1,TRBJ2-7,TRBV6-1,CASSETGASYEQYF,TGTGCCAGCAGTGAAACAGGGGCCTCCTACGAGCAGTACTTC
many,TRBD1,TRBJ2-1,TRBV20-1,CSATAQGADFLDEQFF,TGCAGTGCTACCGCACAGGGGGCCGATTTCCTGGATGAGCAGTTCTTC
many,NA,TRBJ1-5,TRBV7-9,CASSLGGGVEQPQHF,TGTGCCAGCAGCTTAGGGGGGGGGGTCGAGCAGCCCCAGCATTTT
many,TRBD2,TRBJ2-2,TRBV20-1,CSARITSGRAEGGELFF,TGCAGTGCACGTATTACTAGCGGGAGGGCGGAAGGCGGGGAGCTGTTTTTT
many,NA,TRBJ2-7,TRBV6-6,CASSYSGYRYEQYF,TGTGCCAGCAGTTACTCCGGCTACCGCTACGAGCAGTACTTC
medium-sized,NA,TRBJ2-3,TRBV28,CASSLDSQADTQYF,TGTGCCAGCAGTCTAGACTCCCAGGCGGATACGCAGTATTTT
few,NA,TRBJ1-5,TRBV11-2,CASSPPGTQPQHF,TGTGCCAGCAGTCCCCCAGGGACGCAGCCCCAGCATTTT
NA,NA,TRBJ1-5,TRBV19,CASTPPGNNQPQHF,TGTGCCAGTACCCCCCCGGGTAACAATCAGCCCCAGCATTTT
NA,TRBD2,TRBJ2-5,TRBV2,CASSGVAGAEETQYF,TGTGCCAGCAGTGGGGTAGCGGGAGCGGAAGAGACCCAGTACTTC
many,NA,TRBJ2-3,TRBV28,CASSLSRGTDTQYF,TGTGCCAGCAGTTTGTCCAGGGGCACAGATACGCAGTATTTT
many,NA,TRBJ2-7,TRBV28,CASSGPSEQYF,TGTGCCAGCAGTGGCCCGAGTGAGCAGTACTTC
NA,NA,TRBJ1-2,TRBV7-9,CASSWDNYGYTF,TGTGCCAGCAGCTGGGACAACTATGGCTACACCTTC
medium-sized,NA,TRBJ1-5,TRBV27,CASSFFSNQPQHF,TGTGCCAGCAGTTTTTTTAGCAATCAGCCCCAGCATTTT
NA,NA,TRBJ2-5,TRBV7-9,CASSPRTNNEQYF,TGTGCCAGCAGCCCCCGGACGAACAATGAGCAGTACTTC
few,TRBD2,TRBJ2-1,TRBV7-3,CASSLTFSGIGDEQFF,TGTGCCAGCAGCTTAACTTTTAGCGGGATTGGGGATGAGCAGTTCTTC
few,TRBD1,TRBJ1-2,TRBV11-2,CASSPDRGWYYRYTF,TGTGCCAGCAGCCCGGACAGGGGGTGGTACTATCGCTACACCTTC
many,NA,TRBJ2-3,TRBV27,CASRGGLAVFIF,TGTGCCAGTAGAGGGGGGCTAGCGGTATTCATTTTT
NA,TRBD2,TRBJ2-2,TRBV2,CTSGVRELFF,TGTACCAGCGGGGTCAGGGAGCTGTTTTTT
NA,TRBD2,TRBJ2-7,TRBV29-1,CSGGSGTSGIYEQYF,TGCAGCGGGGGCTCCGGGACTAGCGGAATCTACGAGCAGTACTTC
NA,NA,TRBJ1-5,TRBV7-3,CASSSSTELAQPQHF,TGTGCCAGCAGCTCCTCCACAGAGCTTGCTCAGCCCCAGCATTTT
few,TRBD2,TRBJ2-2,TRBV19,CASSPKRDGGELFF,TGTGCCAGTAGTCCTAAGCGGGACGGTGGGGAGCTGTTTTTT
many,NA,TRBJ2-3,TRBV24-1,CATSFFRDLGRPSTDTQYF,TGTGCCACCAGTTTCTTTCGAGACCTGGGGCGGCCTAGCACAGATACGCAGTATTTT
NA,NA,TRBJ2-1,TRBV27,CASSLTGGSYNEQFF,TGTGCCAGCAGTTTAACGGGCGGCTCCTACAATGAGCAGTTCTTC
few,NA,TRBJ1-6,TRBV19,CASSIGQERNSPLHF,TGTGCCAGTAGTATAGGACAAGAGCGTAATTCACCCCTCCACTTT
NA,NA,TRBJ2-7,TRBV4-1,CASSQPRSSYEQYF,TGCGCCAGCAGCCAACCTAGGAGCTCCTACGAGCAGTACTTC
many,NA,TRBJ2-4,TRBV7-2,CASSFSRTQNIQYF,TGTGCCAGCAGCTTTTCCCGGACACAAAACATTCAGTACTTC
few,NA,TRBJ2-7,TRBV7-8,CASSLGPSYEQYF,TGTGCCAGCAGCTTAGGGCCATCCTACGAGCAGTACTTC
NA,NA,TRBJ1-1,TRBV4-1,CASSQATNTLFLTLPTEAFF,TGCGCCAGCAGCCAAGCTACCAATACTCTTTTTTTAACTTTACCCACTGAAGCTTTCTTT
few,NA,TRBJ2-1,TRBV4-1,CASSPGAHQNEQFF,TGCGCCAGCAGCCCCGGGGCCCACCAAAATGAGCAGTTCTTC
many,NA,TRBJ1-1,TRBV28,CASRSERTVNTEAFF,TGTGCCAGCAGATCCGAACGGACAGTGAACACTGAAGCTTTCTTT
NA,NA,TRBJ2-2,TRBV3-1,CGSSSFTDARNTGELFF,TGTGGCAGCAGCTCCTTCACGGACGCTCGGAACACCGGGGAGCTGTTTTTT
many,TRBD1,TRBJ1-1,TRBV7-9,CASSRQGSITNTEAFF,TGTGCCAGCAGCCGACAGGGGTCGATCACGAACACTGAAGCTTTCTTT